This TCR beta chain emerged from a study of Graves' ophthalmopathy and Graves' hyperthyroidism. Overall study findings and caveats: With a specificity of roughly 72% and a sensitivity of about 71%, the model predicted ophthalmopathy progression.

This clonotype was recorded a few times. Its antigen is not known. V was cut by 4 bases and J by 2 bases, with 14 bases left in between. Germline assignment: CDR1 SQVTM and CDR2 ANQGSEA. There are 14 residues in the CDR3. RNA transcripts served as template for amplifying TCR beta CDR3 sequences. First-round RT-PCR employed HTBI primers, with a second-round multiplex PCR after it. One entry per CDR3 protein results from TCRdb running MiXCR on the multiplex PCR reads. Counted here are roughly 610,000 distinct CDR3 sequences, about 24% occurring once; the ten biggest clones make up 7.1%. The TCR originated in a woman younger than 30 with stable Graves' hyperthyroidism. Some clones in this sample may be carry-over from other donors' samples. Sequenced sample: peripheral blood. The chain combines TRBV29-1 with TRBJ2-5; D ambiguous. CDR3 sequence reads: CSVGVGGIQETQYF. In DNA, the CDR3 is TGCAGCGTTGGGGTGGGCGGTATACAAGAGACCCAGTACTTC.